This TCR beta chain was found in a study of T cells in Graves' hyperthyroidism and ophthalmopathy (dated by TCRdb to about 2019). In the study overall: Peripheral blood samples were taken at the time of initial diagnosis, prior to any treatment. To identify TCR V-J signatures that set the groups apart, the researchers used a discovery cohort of 100 patients, made up of roughly 40 with Graves' ophthalmopathy and about 55 with stable Graves' hyperthyroidism. Prospective prediction of ophthalmopathy was tested in an independent validation cohort consisting of fewer than 20 hyperthyroidism patients and around 16 patients who later progressed to ophthalmopathy. The approximately 100 discovery patients were randomly split 7:3 into training and test sets. In addition, the study compared T-cell repertoires in thyroid tissue and in blood from several Graves' hyperthyroidism patients. Once sampling was done, hyperthyroidism patients were given methimazole at a starting dose of 30 mg daily, whereas ophthalmopathy patients were given high-dose intravenous methylprednisolone. According to the paper, TCR Vbeta CDR3 sequencing was carried out on over 130 peripheral blood samples, which came from around 43 ophthalmopathy, 80 or so hyperthyroidism and approximately 17 progressor patients. General findings and caveats noted by the study authors: A 13 V-J signature model separated ophthalmopathy from stable hyperthyroidism, with roughly 88% sensitivity and around 84% specificity in cross-validation and 80%/75% in testing. Sample size was not statistically predetermined, and investigators were not blinded to group allocation. In validation, progression to ophthalmopathy was predicted by the model with 70.59% sensitivity and 72% to 80% specificity, a median of roughly six months before onset. Most expanded thyroid clonotypes (frequency above 0.001) were also found in blood, which suggests that blood repertoires may mirror thyroid immune responses.

Stable Graves' hyperthyroidism was defined as no progression to ophthalmopathy during 18 months of follow-up. Hyperthyroidism patients were aged 18 to 65 years and newly diagnosed, with disease duration of less than 2 months. Any patient with an uncontrolled infection, another autoimmune disease, pregnancy or lactation was excluded. Diagnoses were based on clinical symptoms, serum thyroxine and TRAb, thyroid ultrasound and orbital computed tomography. PBMCs were separated from under 11 ml of fresh peripheral blood using Ficoll-Paque density gradient centrifugation. Total RNA was extracted using Trizol reagent, and RNA quality was assessed on an Agilent 2100 Bioanalyzer. The table lists this clonotype with a few counts. Its antigen is still unknown. No much larger clone exists at a distance of one base, and base qualities are not known. TCR beta CDR3 regions were amplified from RNA transcripts. The first round of RT-PCR for the TCR CDR3 was performed with the HTBI primer set and the Qiagen OneStep RT-PCR kit. Libraries were constructed in a second round of multiplex PCR, after which size selection and purification were performed. The libraries were sequenced on an Illumina HiSeq2000 using paired-end 100 bp reads. In the source study's methods: SOAPnuke was used to process the raw data, removing reads that contained adapters or uncalled bases, had a mean Phred below 15, or lacked an exact match to the constant primer or identifier. COPE v1.2.5 was used to merge high-quality paired reads, and clonotypes were defined as unique nucleotide sequences. Clonotypes were aligned to IMGT TRBV, TRBD and TRBJ reference segments using MiTCR v1.1. Only V-J combinations with frequency above 0.0001, covering approximately 99% of repertoires, were analysed. A TCS score was defined as the ratio between F50 (clonal expansion) and ExV (chaos), using BLOSUM62-based TCRdist between CDR3 peptides within each V-J. Welch's t-statistics and random forest reduced 514 V-J features to 13, which were used in a naive Bayes classifier (R e1071). The public sequencing data were trimmed at Q25 with fastp and processed into clonotypes with MiXCR by TCRdb, which kept only in-frame beta chains. Each entry is one CDR3 protein sequence, shown with its most common DNA and genes. TCRdb assigned the V and J calls; the authors' analysis was not used. The sample profile shows 370,000 or so distinct CDR3 sequences; just under 25% of them were found once. The biggest ten clones account for less than 75% of the sample.

CDR3 length: 15 amino acids, cysteine to phenylalanine. Only CDR3 DNA remains: 45 bases, in frame from the first base. Relative to germline, V is missing 0 bases and J is missing 6 bases, with 4 bases of the junction outside any gene match. The CDR1 and CDR2 encoded by the germline V gene (reference sequence) are GTSNPN and SVGIG. Recombination joined TRBV30 with TRBJ2-4, and TRBD2 matches 11 of the central bases. The sequencing sample was made of blood. The receptor was isolated from a man in his fifties with Graves' hyperthyroidism. The CDR3 reads CAWSVIAGGSNIQYF. The bases read TGTGCCTGGAGTGTCATAGCGGGAGGGTCAAACATTCAGTACTTC.